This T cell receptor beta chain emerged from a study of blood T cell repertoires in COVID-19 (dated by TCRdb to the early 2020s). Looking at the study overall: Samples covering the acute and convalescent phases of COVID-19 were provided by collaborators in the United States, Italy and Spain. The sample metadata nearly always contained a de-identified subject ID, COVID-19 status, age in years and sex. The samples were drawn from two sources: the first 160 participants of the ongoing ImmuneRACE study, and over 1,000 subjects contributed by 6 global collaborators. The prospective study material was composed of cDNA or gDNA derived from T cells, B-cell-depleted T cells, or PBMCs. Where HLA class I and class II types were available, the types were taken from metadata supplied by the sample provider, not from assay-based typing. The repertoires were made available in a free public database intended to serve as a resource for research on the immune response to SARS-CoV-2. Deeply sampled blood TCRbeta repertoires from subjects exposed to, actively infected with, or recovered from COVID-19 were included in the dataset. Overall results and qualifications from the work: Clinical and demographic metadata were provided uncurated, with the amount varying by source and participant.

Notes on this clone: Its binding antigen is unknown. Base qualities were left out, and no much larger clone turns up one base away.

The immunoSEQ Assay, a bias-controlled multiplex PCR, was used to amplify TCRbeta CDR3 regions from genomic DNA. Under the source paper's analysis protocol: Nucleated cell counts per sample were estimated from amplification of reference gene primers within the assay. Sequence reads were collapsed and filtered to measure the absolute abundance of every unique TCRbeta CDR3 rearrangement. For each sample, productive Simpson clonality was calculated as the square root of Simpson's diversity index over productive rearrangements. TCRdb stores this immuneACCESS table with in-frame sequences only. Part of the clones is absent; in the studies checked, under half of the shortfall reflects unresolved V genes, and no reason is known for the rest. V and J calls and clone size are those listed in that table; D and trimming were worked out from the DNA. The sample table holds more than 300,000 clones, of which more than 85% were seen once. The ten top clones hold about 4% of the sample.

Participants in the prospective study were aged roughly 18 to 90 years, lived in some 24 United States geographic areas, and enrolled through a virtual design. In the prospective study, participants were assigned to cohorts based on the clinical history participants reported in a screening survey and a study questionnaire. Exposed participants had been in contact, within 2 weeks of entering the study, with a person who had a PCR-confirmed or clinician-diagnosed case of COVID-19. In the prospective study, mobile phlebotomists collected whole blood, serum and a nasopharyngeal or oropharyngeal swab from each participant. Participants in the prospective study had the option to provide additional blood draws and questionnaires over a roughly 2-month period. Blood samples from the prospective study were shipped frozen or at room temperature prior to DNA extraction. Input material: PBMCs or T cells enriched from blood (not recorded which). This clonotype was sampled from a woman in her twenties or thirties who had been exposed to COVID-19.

The CDR3 here reads CASSLLSGTANYGYTF. The DNA reads TGTGCCAGCAGCTTGCTGTCCGGGACAGCTAACTATGGCTACACCTTC. The rearrangement joined TRBV5-4 to TRBJ1-2, and TRBD1 aligns with 7 junction nucleotides. Reading the germline V gene (reference sequence) gives CDR1 SGHNT and CDR2 YYREEE. Unmatched junction bases come to 6, with V trimmed by 1 base and J by 0 bases. Spanning cysteine to phenylalanine, the CDR3 consists of 16 amino acids. This entry keeps only the CDR3 DNA: 48 bases, framed from base 1.